This is a list of T cell receptor beta chains from one sample in a study of beta chain features in type 1 diabetes. Profiling relied on immunoSEQ multiplex PCR, and the TCRdb table lists in-frame clones only, not all of them. The top ten hold 0.013% to 0.015% of the sample, which has a few hundred thousand clones, approximately 13% seen once. Sequencing was performed on naive CD4+ T cells from blood. These receptors all stem from a woman under 30 with type 1 diabetes. CDR3s include the opening cysteine and the closing phenylalanine or tryptophan. The D gene is left open where the match is weak. Size is omitted from some rows. Given values are once, few, many or a class for expanded clones.

>TRBJ2-2|TRBD1|-|TRBV29-1
TGCAGCGCATCACAGGGGTTCAGGGCCGGGGAGCTGTTTTTT
CSASQGFRAGELFF
>TRBJ1-1|TRBD1|-|TRBV30
TGTGTTGGGACAGGACTTAACACTGAAGCTTTCTTT
CVGTGLNTEAFF
>TRBJ2-1|TRBD2|few|TRBV11-2
TGTGCCAGCAGCATCAGGATAGCGGGAGGGTCCTACAATGAGCAGTTCTTC
CASSIRIAGGSYNEQFF
>TRBJ2-6|TRBD2|few|TRBV19
TGTGCCAGTAGTAGCGGGAGCTTTGGGGCCAACGTCCTGACTTTC
CASSSGSFGANVLTF
>TRBJ2-1|-|few|TRBV21-1
TGTGCCAGCAGCAATTCGGCGGGAGGGGGCAGGAATGAGCAGTTCTTC
CASSNSAGGGRNEQFF
>TRBJ2-5|-|-|TRBV5-1
TGCGCCAGCAGCCCCCGAGCAGGGCAGGAGACCCAGTACTTC
CASSPRAGQETQYF
>TRBJ1-2|TRBD1|few|TRBV23-1
TGCGCCAGCAGTCAATCGCCCCGGACAGGGAGCGGCTACACCTTC
CASSQSPRTGSGYTF
>TRBJ2-2|-|-|TRBV4-1
TGCGCCAGCAGCCAAGAAAGGCAGGGCGCGAACACCGGGGAGCTGTTTTTT
CASSQERQGANTGELFF
>TRBJ2-2|TRBD1|few|TRBV19
TGTGCCAGTAGTATTTTTGGGACAGGGAAGGTCACCGGGGAGCTGTTTTTT
CASSIFGTGKVTGELFF
>TRBJ1-2|-|few|TRBV7-2
TGTGCCAGCAGCTTGGAGAGAGTCGATGGCTACACCTTC
CASSLERVDGYTF
>TRBJ2-5|-|few|TRBV7-3
TGTGCCAGCAGCTTAACTAGTGGCGGAGGTCGGGGGGCGCGAAAAGAGACCCAGTACTTC
CASSLTSGGGRGARKETQYF
>TRBJ1-5|TRBD1|-|TRBV27
TGTGCCAGCAGCCCAGGACAGGCTAGCAATCAGCCCCAGCATTTT
CASSPGQASNQPQHF
>TRBJ1-1|TRBD1|few|TRBV19
TGTGCCAGTAGTCTCCAGACAGGGGCGGCTTTCTTT
CASSLQTGAAFF
>TRBJ2-7|-|few|TRBV7-6
TGTGCCAGCAGCGCAGGGGGGTCGTTGTACGAGCAGTACTTC
CASSAGGSLYEQYF
>TRBJ2-5|TRBD2|-|TRBV7-9
TGTGCCAGCAGCTTAACGCTGGGCGGGAGGAGGGGAGAGACCCAGTACTTC
CASSLTLGGRRGETQYF
>TRBJ2-3|TRBD2|few|TRBV5-4
TGTGCCAGCAGCTTTGGACTAGCGGGACCTAGCACAGATACGCAGTATTTT
CASSFGLAGPSTDTQYF
>TRBJ1-2|-|-|TRBV27
TGTGCCAGCAGAGAACAGGGTAGCTATGGCTACACCTTC
CASREQGSYGYTF
>TRBJ2-2|TRBD2|few|TRBV11-2
TGTGCCAGCAGCCCCCCCCCGGCGGGAGCGAACACCGGGGAGCTGTTTTTT
CASSPPPAGANTGELFF
>TRBJ2-7|TRBD2|-|TRBV18
TGTGCCAGCTCACCGGGACTAGCGGGAGCCTTAGGGGCCGAGCAGTACTTC
CASSPGLAGALGAEQYF
>TRBJ2-6|-|-|TRBV7-3
TGTGCCAGCAGCGGTACAGGCTCCAACTCTGGGGCCAACGTCCTGACTTTC
CASSGTGSNSGANVLTF
>TRBJ2-1|-|few|TRBV10-3
TGTGCCATCCGCAGACAGAGATCCTACAATGAGCAGTTCTTC
CAIRRQRSYNEQFF
>TRBJ2-1|-|-|TRBV28
TGTGCCAGCGGAGCGCGATCCATCTTGTATGAGCAGTTCTTC
CASGARSILYEQFF
>TRBJ2-3|TRBD2|-|TRBV2
TGTGCCAGCACCGTCCCGGGACTAGGCGTAGATACGCAGTATTTT
CASTVPGLGVDTQYF
>TRBJ2-2|TRBD1|-|TRBV7-9
TGTGCCAGCAGCTTAAGGACAGGGGCCCTCGGGGAGCTGTTTTTT
CASSLRTGALGELFF
>TRBJ1-1|-|-|TRBV5-1
TGCGCCAGCAGCCTGTATGGGAGCACTGAAGCTTTCTTT
CASSLYGSTEAFF
>TRBJ1-2|-|-|TRBV25-1
TGTGCCAGCAGTGCCTCACCGGGGGGAAGGTATGGCTACACCTTC
CASSASPGGRYGYTF
>TRBJ2-1|-|-|TRBV5-4
TGTGCCAGCAGCTCAGTCGGGGAGCAGTTCTTC
CASSSVGEQFF
>TRBJ2-7|TRBD2|-|TRBV7-2
TGTGCCAGCAGCTTAGGGCTAGCGGGACTGGACGAGCAGTACTTC
CASSLGLAGLDEQYF
>TRBJ2-1|TRBD1|-|TRBV2
TGTGCCAGCCTGGACAGGAGATCCTACAATGAGCAGTTCTTC
CASLDRRSYNEQFF
>TRBJ1-2|-|-|TRBV6-5
TGTGCCAGCGGCAAGGGAGACTCTCAATATGGCTACACCTTC
CASGKGDSQYGYTF
>TRBJ1-1|-|few|TRBV5-1
TGCGCCAGCAGCTTCCAAGGCGGGGACTCGAACACTGAAGCTTTCTTT
CASSFQGGDSNTEAFF
>TRBJ2-7|TRBD1|few|TRBV6-1
TGTGCCAGCAGTGGACAGGGTATCTCCTACGAGCAGTACTTC
CASSGQGISYEQYF
>TRBJ1-3|-|-|TRBV30
TGTGCCTCCTCACTGTCCGGAAACACCATATATTTT
CASSLSGNTIYF
>TRBJ2-5|TRBD1|few|TRBV9
TGTGCCAGCAGCGTAGGGGGACAGGGACAAGAGACCCAGTACTTC
CASSVGGQGQETQYF
>TRBJ2-7|TRBD2|few|TRBV2
TGTGCCAGCAGTGTAGAGAGCGGGAAGTACGAGCAGTACTTC
CASSVESGKYEQYF
>TRBJ2-1|TRBD2|-|TRBV5-1
TGCGCCAGCAGCTTGGTAGGCAGCGGGAATTCCTACAATGAGCAGTTCTTC
CASSLVGSGNSYNEQFF
>TRBJ2-3|TRBD1|-|TRBV5-4
TGTGCCAGCAGCGGGAGGACAGGGACATTAGATACGCAGTATTTT
CASSGRTGTLDTQYF
>TRBJ2-7|-|few|TRBV9
TGTGCCAGCAGCGTAGCGTCAGGGCAGGTCTACGAGCAGTACTTC
CASSVASGQVYEQYF
>TRBJ1-3|-|-|TRBV7-2
TGTGCCAGCAGCTCCACAGGGTGGTCTGGAAACACCATATATTTT
CASSSTGWSGNTIYF
>TRBJ1-2|-|-|TRBV19
TGTGCCAGTAGTATCACGGCAGGGGATTGGAGTGGCTACACCTTC
CASSITAGDWSGYTF
>TRBJ1-2|-|few|TRBV25-1
TGTGCCAGCAGTTCACCGATCCCGGGGTTAGGAGGCTACACCTTC
CASSSPIPGLGGYTF
>TRBJ2-1|-|-|TRBV9
TGTGCCAGCGCGGCGGGGCGAGCCCCTTACAATGAGCAGTTCTTC
CASAAGRAPYNEQFF
>TRBJ2-3|-|-|TRBV28
TGTGCCAGCAGCCGGACAGATACGCAGTATTTT
CASSRTDTQYF
>TRBJ2-2|TRBD2|-|TRBV28
TGTGCCAGCAGAACTCGGACTAGCCCCGGGGAGCTGTTTTTT
CASRTRTSPGELFF
>TRBJ2-3|TRBD2|-|TRBV5-1
TGCGCCAGCAGCTTGGATATAGCGGGAGAGGCAGATACGCAGTATTTT
CASSLDIAGEADTQYF
>TRBJ2-1|-|-|TRBV2
TGTGCCAGCAGTGATCATCGGGCGGGGCAGTTCTTC
CASSDHRAGQFF
>TRBJ2-3|TRBD1|-|TRBV2
TGTGCCCGTCGTGGGACAGGCACAGATACGCAGTATTTT
CARRGTGTDTQYF
>TRBJ1-1|-|few|TRBV30
TGTGCCTGGGTTACAGGGCAAGCTTTCTTT
CAWVTGQAFF
>TRBJ2-2|-|few|TRBV30
TGTGCCTGGAGTGTAGATGGAGGTGGGGAGCTGTTTTTT
CAWSVDGGGELFF
>TRBJ2-5|-|-|TRBV27
TGTGCCAGCAGTTTATGGGGGGGCAGCCAAGAGACCCAGTACTTC
CASSLWGGSQETQYF
>TRBJ2-5|TRBD2|-|TRBV29-1
TGCAGCGTTGAAGCGCAGCGATTTGCGGGAGGGCCATATGAGACCCAGTACTTC
CSVEAQRFAGGPYETQYF